What follows are 28 T cell receptor beta chains derived from one specimen sequenced in a study of blood T cell repertoires in COVID-19. Here immunoSEQ multiplex PCR was the method, and the copy in TCRdb shows in-frame clones only, minus some. The repertoire consists of roughly 250,000 clones, with around 86% occurring once and the leading ten covering around 1.6%. The specimen was PBMCs or T cells enriched from blood (not recorded which). Receptors originate from a woman between 45 and 60 years old who had recovered from COVID-19.

The chain employs TRBV2 and TRBJ1-5; maybe TRBD1 (6 bases). V was trimmed by 8 bases and J by 0 bases, leaving 14 bases between them. CDR1 SNHLY and CDR2 FYNNEI come from the germline V gene. This CDR3 is built from 15 residues. The CDR3 spells CASSRGASSNQPQHF. The CDR3 bases are TGTGCCAGCTCTCGGGGGGCTTCTAGCAATCAGCCCCAGCATTTT.

The V gene is TRBV3-1 (or the pseudogene TRBV3-2), the J gene TRBJ1-5; no reliable D call. This CDR3 region has 14 residues. Germline V gene sequence: CDR1 LGHDT, CDR2 YNNKEL (reference sequence). The V gene lost 0 bases and the J gene lost 4 bases, with 7 bases spanning the gap. CDR3 in amino acids: CASSQDTGNQPQHF. CDR3 in DNA: TGTGCCAGCAGCCAAGATACGGGAAATCAGCCCCAGCATTTT.

The CDR3 DNA reads TGCGCCAGCAGCTTGGGTATTAGCCCCACGCGGGGCAATGAGCAGTTCTTC. Its protein is CASSLGISPTRGNEQFF. The chain has TRBV5-1 and TRBJ2-1, with D maybe TRBD2 (6 bases). This CDR3 has 17 residues. Germline V gene lookup returns CDR1 SGHRS and CDR2 YFSETQ. V lost 0 bases and J lost 6, with 19 bases in between. The full variable domain, in which reference TRBV5-1 and TRBJ2-1 provide the parts outside the CDR3, is KAGVTQTPRYLIKTRGQQVTLSCSPISGHRSVSWYQQTPGQGLQFLFEYFSETQRNKGNFPGRFSGRQFSNSRSEMNVSTLELGDSALYLCASSLGISPTRGNEQFFGPGTRLTVL.

The rearrangement uses TRBV4-3 and TRBJ2-3; possibly TRBD2 for D (5 bases). This CDR3 region has 19 residues. Germline CDR1 reads LGHNA; CDR2 reads YSLEER. Trimming removed 1 base from V and 0 bases from J, with 20 bases in between. The CDR3 DNA reads as TGCGCCAGCAGCCAAGGGGTTCCGGGCGCGGGCGGGAGCACAGATACGCAGTATTTT. This gives the protein CASSQGVPGAGGSTDTQYF.

The chain joins TRBV24-1 to TRBJ2-5, with 12 bases lining up with TRBD2. The length of the CDR3 is 16 residues. Germline CDR1 reads KGHDR; CDR2 reads SFDVKD. The junction had 7 bases not matched to a gene; V was cut back by 5 bases and J by 4 bases. DNA for the CDR3: TGTGCCACCAGTGCTAGCGGGAGGGCCGGGGGAGAGACCCAGTACTTC. Protein sequence: CATSASGRAGGETQYF.

This chain links TRBV1 with TRBJ2-7; TRBD2, the table's D call, was not compared with the DNA. TRBV1 is designated a pseudogene. The CDR3 loop spans 16 amino acids. Written as DNA, the CDR3 is TGCACCAGCAGCCACCAGACTAGCGAAAGCTCCTACGAGCAGTACTTC. Translated, it gives CTSSHQTSESSYEQYF.

This chain uses TRBV28 with TRBJ2-2; 8 bases fit TRBD2. CDR1 and CDR2 (germline): MDHEN, SYDVKM. V trimming: 4 bases; J trimming: 5 bases; junction bases outside the gene matches: 6. CDR3 length: 15 residues. DNA of the CDR3: TGTGCCAGCAGTTCAGCGGGAGCGGGGACCGGGGAGCTGTTTTTT. Protein: CASSSAGAGTGELFF.

This chain joins TRBV3-1 (or the pseudogene TRBV3-2) and TRBJ2-1, with D possibly being TRBD1 (5 bases). Germline values: CDR1 LGHDT, CDR2 YNNKEL (reference sequence). The V end was cut by 1 base, the J end by 2 bases, with 12 bases between. The CDR3 is made up of 16 amino acids. The CDR3 nucleotides are TGTGCCAGCAGCCAAGTGCAGGGAAGGGCCTACAATGAGCAGTTCTTC. This sequence encodes CASSQVQGRAYNEQFF.

This clone has only a few counts. V usage is TRBV27 and J usage is TRBJ1-6; possibly TRBD1 for D (6 bases). The CDR3 has 15 amino acids. Per germline, CDR1 MNHEY and CDR2 SMNVEV (reference sequence). The ends were cut back, 5 bases at V and 8 bases at J, with 16 bases in the middle. The DNA of the CDR3 is TGTGCCAGCAGTCCCCCCTGGGGGCTCGATTCACCCCTCCACTTT. Protein sequence: CASSPPWGLDSPLHF.

The chain links TRBV11-1 to TRBJ2-1; 9 nucleotides agree with TRBD2. Trimming removed 4 bases from V and 7 bases from J; junction bases left unmatched: 5. Germline lookup yields CDR1 SGHAT and CDR2 FQDESV (reference sequence). CDR3 length: 14 residues. CDR3 region: CASSSGTSPNEQFF. The CDR3 DNA follows: TGTGCCAGCAGCTCCGGGACTAGCCCTAATGAGCAGTTCTTC.

The rearrangement uses TRBV9 and TRBJ1-3; TRBD1 is a possible D gene (5 bases). CDR3 length: 16 residues. Germline CDR1 and CDR2: SGDLS and YYNGEE. V dropped 4 bases and J dropped 0 bases, with 14 bases sitting between them. The DNA for the CDR3 is TGTGCCAGCAGCTCCGGGGGAGGGCCCTCTGGAAACACCATATATTTT. Its translation: CASSSGGGPSGNTIYF.

The chain employs TRBV7-9 and TRBJ1-1; the D gene is possibly TRBD1 (5 bases). This CDR3 has 15 amino acids. Germline CDR1 and CDR2: SEHNR and FQNEAQ (reference sequence). Trimming cost V 3 bases and J 0 bases, with 11 bases left between them. Here the CDR3 reads CASSLGRTMNTEAFF. CDR3 DNA: TGTGCCAGCAGCTTGGGGAGGACAATGAACACTGAAGCTTTCTTT.

The chain carries TRBV4-1 and TRBJ1-3; the D is unclear. This CDR3 is built from 17 residues. V was pared by 2 bases and J by 0 bases, with 14 bases between. Per the germline V gene, CDR1 is MGHRA and CDR2 is YSYEKL. CDR3 residues: CASSQPLTESSGNTIYF. CDR3 DNA sequence: TGCGCCAGCAGCCAACCTTTGACTGAAAGCTCTGGAAACACCATATATTTT.

The chain uses TRBV19 and TRBJ1-5, with D possibly matching TRBD1 (5 bases). With 3 bases removed from V and 6 bases from J, the gap between germline ends came to 15 bases. Looked up from germline, CDR1 is LNHDA and CDR2 is SQIVND (reference sequence). The CDR3 extends over 15 amino acids. The CDR3 protein is CASSMRGLGGQPQHF. CDR3 nucleotide sequence: TGTGCCAGTAGTATGAGGGGACTTGGAGGTCAGCCCCAGCATTTT.

The chain has TRBV5-1 and TRBJ2-7; maybe TRBD1 (6 bases). CDR3 length: 14 residues. V lost 2 bases and J 3 bases, leaving 12 bases between the germline ends. Per germline, CDR1 SGHRS and CDR2 YFSETQ. The CDR3 region is CASSFSDSHYEQYF. As DNA, the CDR3 is TGCGCCAGCAGCTTTTCGGACAGCCACTACGAGCAGTACTTC.

The chain links TRBV27 to TRBJ1-2, with TRBD1 matching 8 bases. The V segment lost 5 bases and the J segment 0 bases; nucleotides outside the gene matches: 11. This CDR3 has 17 amino acids. Germline CDR1 and CDR2: MNHEY and SMNVEV (reference sequence). The CDR3 spells CASSPSGTGKANYGYTF. For the CDR3, the DNA is TGTGCCAGCAGTCCCTCCGGGACAGGTAAAGCTAACTATGGCTACACCTTC.

The V and J genes are TRBV3-1 (or the pseudogene TRBV3-2) and TRBJ2-5; a weak D match, TRBD2 (5 bases). Trimming left V 1 base short and J 5 bases short, with 14 bases between. The CDR3 has 15 residues. Germline V lookup: CDR1 LGHDT, CDR2 YNNKEL (reference sequence). CDR3 in DNA: TGTGCCAGCAGCCAAGTGACCGGGATTGGGGAGACCCAGTACTTC. As protein: CASSQVTGIGETQYF.

The chain uses TRBV23-1 and TRBJ2-1; TRBD1 agrees at 8 bases. TRBV23-1 is known as an ORF, though its function is uncertain. This CDR3 has 14 residues. The ends lost 8 bases at V and 4 bases at J; junction bases unmatched: 7. The CDR3 DNA reads TGCGCCAGCTCGGACAGGGTGTGTTACAATGAGCAGTTCTTC. This encodes CASSDRVCYNEQFF.

The chain couples TRBV6-2 or TRBV6-3 to TRBJ1-1; D is uncertain. This CDR3 contains 13 residues. Trimming stripped 5 bases from V and 4 bases from J, with 11 bases between. CDR1 and CDR2 (germline): MNHEY, SVGEGT. CDR3 sequence: CASSPGRVTEAFF. The CDR3 nucleotides read TGTGCCAGCAGTCCGGGAAGGGTCACTGAAGCTTTCTTT.

The genes are TRBV7-8 and TRBJ1-5, with D perhaps matching TRBD1 (5 bases). With 0 bases removed from V and 0 bases from J, the gap between germline ends came to 12 bases. The CDR3 sequence is 17 residues long. Germline V CDR1 and CDR2: SGHVS, FQNEAQ. The CDR3 coding sequence is TGTGCCAGCAGCTTAGCCTACCGACAGAATAGCAATCAGCCCCAGCATTTT. This gives the protein CASSLAYRQNSNQPQHF.

The chain couples TRBV19 to TRBJ2-1; no clear D. Germline V lookup: CDR1 LNHDA, CDR2 SQIVND (reference sequence). The CDR3 is 15 amino acids. V was pared by 3 bases and J by 0 bases, with 9 bases between. The CDR3 DNA sequence: TGTGCCAGTAGTATCGAGGTTAGCTCCTACAATGAGCAGTTCTTC. Residues: CASSIEVSSYNEQFF.

The chain is built from TRBV7-9 and TRBJ2-1; D unclear. The CDR3 loop spans 12 amino acids. Germline lookup yields CDR1 SEHNR and CDR2 FQNEAQ (reference sequence). Between the trimmed V and J ends, which lost 1 base and 16 bases, there was a span of 14 bases. The CDR3 sequence is CASSLVAGVIFF. The CDR3 DNA reads as TGTGCCAGCAGCTTAGTGGCCGGAGTCATCTTCTTC.

The chain couples TRBV5-6 to TRBJ2-5; possibly TRBD2 for D (5 bases). CDR1 is SGHDT and CDR2 is YYEEEE in the germline V gene. The CDR3 contains 14 residues. Trimming stripped 4 bases from V and 5 bases from J, with 15 bases between. This CDR3 is CASSSRGPGETQYF. The CDR3 coding sequence is TGTGCCAGCAGCAGTCGAGGGCCTGGGGAGACCCAGTACTTC.

This clone occurred a few times. The gene calls are TRBV7-9 and TRBJ1-2; D might be TRBD1 (5 bases). The germline V and J ends were trimmed by 5 bases and 8 bases, with 21 bases remaining between them. CDR3 length equals 15 residues. Looked up from germline, CDR1 is SEHNR and CDR2 is FQNEAQ (reference sequence). The chain's CDR3 is CASSGRGSLRWGYTF. CDR3 nucleotide sequence: TGTGCCAGCAGCGGTCGGGGGTCTCTGCGATGGGGCTACACCTTC.

The chain recombines TRBV28 with TRBJ1-2; no clear D. The CDR3 totals 12 residues. Trimming stripped 3 bases from V and 4 bases from J, with 6 bases between. Germline V CDR1 and CDR2: MDHEN, SYDVKM. Here the CDR3 DNA reads TGTGCCAGCAGTTTCCGGAGCTATGGCTACACCTTC. Translating gives CASSFRSYGYTF.

The chain joins TRBV25-1 to TRBJ1-2; D not certain. The CDR3 is made up of 14 amino acids. The germline CDR1 and CDR2 sequences are MGHDK and SYGVNS. V shed 5 bases and J shed 4 bases, with 14 bases lying between them. The CDR3 nucleotides are TGTGCCAGCAGTTTCCCCTGCCGAGTCTATGGCTACACCTTC. It yields the protein CASSFPCRVYGYTF.

The chain recombines TRBV4-2 with TRBJ2-1, with TRBD2 identical over 12 bases. Germline CDR1 LGHNA, CDR2 YNFKEQ. This CDR3 is built from 17 residues. The V gene end was trimmed by 3 bases and the J gene end by 6 bases; junction bases not matched to a gene: 9. CDR3 sequence (DNA): TGTGCCAGCAGCCACGCCGCTACTAGCGGGAGGTTCAATGAGCAGTTCTTC. Protein: CASSHAATSGRFNEQFF.

The table lists this clone with a count of one. This chain joins TRBV7-9 and TRBJ2-7, with 8 bases fitting TRBD2. Trimming cost V 5 bases and J 4 bases; bases outside gene matches: 7. This CDR3 contains 14 residues. Germline V gene lookup returns CDR1 SEHNR and CDR2 FQNEAQ (reference sequence). This CDR3 reads CASSKSGSPYEQYF. CDR3 coding DNA: TGTGCCAGCAGCAAGAGCGGGAGCCCGTACGAGCAGTACTTC.